The 9 T cell receptor beta chains listed next were all sequenced from one sample in a study of T cells after yellow fever vaccination. TCRdb analysed the 5' RACE reads with MiXCR anew, one entry per CDR3 protein. The table records about 120,000 distinct CDR3 sequences, roughly 6.8% of them present only once. The sample in question was CD4+ T cells sorted from PBMCs, obtained about 49 days after the first yellow fever vaccination. Receptors originate from a man aged 18 to 29 who received the YFV17D yellow fever vaccine.

This clonotype was seen many times. This chain uses TRBV6-5 with TRBJ2-2; unclear D gene. The V end lost 4 bases, the J end lost 8 bases, and 11 bases lay between the germline ends. CDR1 and CDR2 (germline): MNHEY, SVGAGI. The CDR3 has 13 residues. Here the CDR3 DNA reads TGTGCCAGCAGTTTAGTCCGGGCGGGGGAGCTGTTTTTT. It translates to CASSLVRAGELFF.

Here the CDR3 reads CASGLLALARETQYF. In DNA form, the CDR3 reads TGTGCCAGCGGCCTCCTGGCACTAGCGAGAGAGACCCAGTACTTC. The V gene is TRBV12-3 or TRBV12-4, the J gene TRBJ2-5, with 7 bases that match TRBD2. The CDR3 consists of 15 residues. V dropped 8 bases and J dropped 4; count of bases not matched to a gene: 13.

This clonotype occurred once. A much larger clone lies one base from this, so it may be a read error. The gene calls are TRBV9 and TRBJ2-2; D is possibly TRBD1 (6 bases). Trimming took off 3 bases at V and 1 base at J, with 13 bases between the two ends. Germline assignment: CDR1 SGDLS and CDR2 YYNGEE. This CDR3 contains 16 residues. The CDR3 here is CASSGTGKGNTGELFF. The CDR3 DNA follows: TGTGCCAGCAGCGGAACAGGGAAGGGGAACACCGGGGAGCTGTTTTTT.

This clonotype was counted between two and nine times. This sequence joins TRBV29-1 and TRBJ2-6; D unclear. Germline loops: CDR1 SQVTM, CDR2 ANQGSEA. The CDR3 covers 14 residues. V lost 4 bases and J 0 bases, leaving 7 bases between the germline ends. The chain's CDR3 is CSVGVLSGANVLTF. Here the CDR3 DNA reads TGCAGCGTTGGCGTACTCTCTGGGGCCAACGTCCTGACTTTC.

This clonotype was recorded many times. The gene calls are TRBV11-2 and TRBJ2-1; 7 nucleotides match TRBD1. CDR1 is SGHAT and CDR2 is FQNNGV in the germline V gene. The V segment lost 3 bases and the J segment 3 bases; nucleotides outside the gene matches: 8. There are 16 residues in the CDR3. The CDR3 DNA sequence: TGTGCCAGCAGCTTCCTTCTAGGGACAGTCTACAATGAGCAGTTCTTC. Protein sequence: CASSFLLGTVYNEQFF.

This clonotype was observed many times. The V gene is TRBV7-3, the J gene TRBJ2-1; possibly TRBD2 for D (6 bases). This CDR3 comprises 14 residues. Trimming pared 5 bases from V and 1 base from J, leaving 9 bases between. CDR1 is SGHTA, CDR2 FQGTGA, per germline. CDR3 coding DNA: TGTGCCAGCAGCGCGGAGGGTTCCTACAATGAGCAGTTCTTC. The encoded protein is CASSAEGSYNEQFF.

This clonotype appeared many times. In DNA, the CDR3 is TGTGCCAGCTCAAGGCAGGGGGCGACAGATACGCAGTATTTT. It codes for CASSRQGATDTQYF. V usage is TRBV18 and J usage is TRBJ2-3; 8 nucleotides line up with TRBD1. Germline values: CDR1 KGHSH, CDR2 LQKENI. V lost 5 bases, J lost 3 bases, and 4 bases stayed unmatched. The CDR3 is 14 residues long.

A remark on this clonotype: A read error may be the cause here, since a much bigger clone is one base away. V and J are TRBV20-1 and TRBJ2-7; D is unclear. Germline CDR1 is DFQATT and CDR2 is SNEGSKA (reference sequence). This CDR3 is 10 amino acids long. The CDR3, as DNA: TGCATTGCCCGGCTTACTGAGCAGTACTTC. It yields the protein CIARLTEQYF.

This sequence joins TRBV28 and TRBJ1-2, with D tentatively TRBD1 (6 bases). Looked up from germline, CDR1 is MDHEN and CDR2 is SYDVKM. V lost 5 bases and J lost 6, with 10 bases in between. This CDR3 comprises 12 residues. CDR3 loop: CASSVQGNGYTF. The CDR3 DNA follows: TGTGCCAGCAGTGTCCAGGGGAATGGCTACACCTTC.